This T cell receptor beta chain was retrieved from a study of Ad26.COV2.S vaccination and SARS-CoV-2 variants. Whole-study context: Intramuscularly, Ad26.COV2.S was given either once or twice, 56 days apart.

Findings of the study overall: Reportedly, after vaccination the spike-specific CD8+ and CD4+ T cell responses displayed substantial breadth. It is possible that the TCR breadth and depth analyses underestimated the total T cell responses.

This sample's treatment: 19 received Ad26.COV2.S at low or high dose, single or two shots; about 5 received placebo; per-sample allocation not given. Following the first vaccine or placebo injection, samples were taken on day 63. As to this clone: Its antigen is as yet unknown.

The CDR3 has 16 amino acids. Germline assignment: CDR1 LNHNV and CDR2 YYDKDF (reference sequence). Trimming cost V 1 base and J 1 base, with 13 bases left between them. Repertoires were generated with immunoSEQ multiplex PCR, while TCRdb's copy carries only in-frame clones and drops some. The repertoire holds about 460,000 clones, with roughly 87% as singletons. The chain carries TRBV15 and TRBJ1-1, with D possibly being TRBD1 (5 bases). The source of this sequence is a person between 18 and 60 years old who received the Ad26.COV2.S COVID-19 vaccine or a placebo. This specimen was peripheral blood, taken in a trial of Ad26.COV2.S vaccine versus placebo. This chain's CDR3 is CATSRAPQGANTEAFF. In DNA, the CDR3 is TGTGCCACCAGCAGAGCACCACAAGGGGCGAACACTGAAGCTTTCTTT.